A single T cell receptor beta chain is shown here with its context. This sample was taken from a study of Ad26.COV2.S vaccination and SARS-CoV-2 variants. Treatment meaning: some 20 received Ad26.COV2.S at low or high dose, single or two shots; about 5 received placebo; per-sample allocation not given. Samples analyzed were those drawn on day 63 after the first vaccine or placebo injection. Profiled with immunoSEQ multiplex PCR; TCRdb holds only in-frame clones, not every one. This sample carries hundreds of thousands of clones, approximately 92% of them seen once, and the ten largest clones take more than 9%. V dropped 6 bases and J dropped 2; count of bases not matched to a gene: 4. The CDR3 consists of 13 residues.

The chain uses TRBV6-7 and TRBJ2-7; TRBD1 agrees at 7 bases. TRBV6-7 is an open reading frame, and its role is uncertain. The TCR was taken from a person between 18 and 65 years old who received the Ad26.COV2.S COVID-19 vaccine or a placebo. The sample in question was peripheral blood, obtained in a trial of Ad26.COV2.S vaccine versus placebo. CDR3 coding DNA: TGTGCCAGCAGCGACAGGGCTCCCTACGAGCAGTACTTC. This gives the protein CASSDRAPYEQYF.